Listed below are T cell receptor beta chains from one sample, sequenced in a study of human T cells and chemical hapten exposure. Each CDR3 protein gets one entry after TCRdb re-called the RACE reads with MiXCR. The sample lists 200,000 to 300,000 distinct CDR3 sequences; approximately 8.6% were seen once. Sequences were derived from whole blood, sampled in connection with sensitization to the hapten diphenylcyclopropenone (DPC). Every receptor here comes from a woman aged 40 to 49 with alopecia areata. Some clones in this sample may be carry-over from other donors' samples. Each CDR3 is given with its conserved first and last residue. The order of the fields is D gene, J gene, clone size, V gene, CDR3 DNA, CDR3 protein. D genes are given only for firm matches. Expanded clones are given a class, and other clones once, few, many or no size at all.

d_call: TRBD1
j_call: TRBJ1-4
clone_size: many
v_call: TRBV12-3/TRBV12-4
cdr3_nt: TGTGCCAGCAGTTTCGGGACAGCTAATGAAAAACTGTTTTTT
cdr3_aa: CASSFGTANEKLFF

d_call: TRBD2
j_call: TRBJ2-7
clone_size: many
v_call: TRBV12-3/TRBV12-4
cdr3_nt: TGTGCCAGCAGCCGACTAGCGGGAGAGGGGGAGCAGTACTTC
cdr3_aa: CASSRLAGEGEQYF

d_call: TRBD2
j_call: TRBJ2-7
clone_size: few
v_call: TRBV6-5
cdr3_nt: TGTGCCAGCAGTTCCCCGGAGGGAGGGTCCTACGAGCAGTACTTC
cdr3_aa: CASSSPEGGSYEQYF

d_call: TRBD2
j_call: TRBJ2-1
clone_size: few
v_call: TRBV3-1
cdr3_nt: TGTGCCAGCAGCCAAGCGGGAGGGGACAATGAGCAGTTCTTC
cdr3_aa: CASSQAGGDNEQFF

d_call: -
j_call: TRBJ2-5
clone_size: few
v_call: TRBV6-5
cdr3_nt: TGTGCCAGCAGTTACCGGGCAGAAGAGACCCAGTACTTC
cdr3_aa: CASSYRAEETQYF

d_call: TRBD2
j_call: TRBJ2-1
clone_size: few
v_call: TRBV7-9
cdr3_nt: TGTGCCAGCAGCCCTGGACTAGCGGGAGGGTATGAGCAGTTCTTC
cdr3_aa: CASSPGLAGGYEQFF

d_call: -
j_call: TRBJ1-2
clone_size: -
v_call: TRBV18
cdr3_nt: TGTGCCAGCTCACCCCCATTGACAGCTAACTATGGCTACACCTTC
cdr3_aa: CASSPPLTANYGYTF

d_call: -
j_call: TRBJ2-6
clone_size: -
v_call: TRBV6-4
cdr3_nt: TGTGCCAGCAGTGACGGGCACTCTGGGGCCAACGTCCTGACTTTC
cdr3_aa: CASSDGHSGANVLTF

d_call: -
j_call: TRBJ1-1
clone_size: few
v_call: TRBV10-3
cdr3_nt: TGTGCCATCAGTGAGTCGAACACTGAAGCTTTCTTT
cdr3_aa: CAISESNTEAFF

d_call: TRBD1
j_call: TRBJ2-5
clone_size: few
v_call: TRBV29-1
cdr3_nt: TGCAGCGTAACGACAGGGGTGATAGAGACCCAGTACTTC
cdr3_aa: CSVTTGVIETQYF

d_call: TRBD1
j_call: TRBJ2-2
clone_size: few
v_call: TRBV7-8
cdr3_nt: TGTGCCAGCAGCTTAGCGCGGACAGGGGCGACCTCCTGGAATGCGTTCCTGAGCACCGGGGAGCTGTTTTTT
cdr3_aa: CASSLARTGATSWNAFLSTGELFF

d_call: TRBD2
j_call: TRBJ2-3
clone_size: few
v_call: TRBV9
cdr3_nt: TGTGCCAGCAGCGTTCTAGCGGGACAGGATACGCAGTATTTT
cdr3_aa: CASSVLAGQDTQYF

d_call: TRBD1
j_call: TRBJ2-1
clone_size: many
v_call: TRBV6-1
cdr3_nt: TGTGCCAGCAGTGATACCGGGACAGGGGGTCATGAGCAGTTCTTC
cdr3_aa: CASSDTGTGGHEQFF

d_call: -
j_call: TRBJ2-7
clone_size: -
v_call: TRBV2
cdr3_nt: TGTGCCAGCACCCCCGTTGGTCCTGGAGAGGAGCAGTACTTC
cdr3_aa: CASTPVGPGEEQYF

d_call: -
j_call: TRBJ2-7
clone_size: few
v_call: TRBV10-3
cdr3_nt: TGTGCCATCAGTGCCGCGGGCTACGAGCAGTACTTC
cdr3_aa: CAISAAGYEQYF

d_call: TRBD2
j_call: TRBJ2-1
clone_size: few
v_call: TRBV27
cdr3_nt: TGTGCCAGCAGTTTTCGACTAGCGGGTACGACCCTTCTAAGCTCCTACAATGAGCAGTTCTTC
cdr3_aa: CASSFRLAGTTLLSSYNEQFF

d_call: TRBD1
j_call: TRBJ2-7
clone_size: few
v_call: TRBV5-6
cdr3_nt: TGTGCCAGCAGAAACCGGGACAGGTCCTACGAGCAGTACTTC
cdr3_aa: CASRNRDRSYEQYF

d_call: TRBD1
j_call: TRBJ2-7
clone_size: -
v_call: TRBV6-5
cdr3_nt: TGTGCCAGCAGTTACTTTGGGGCAGGGGGCGACGAGCAGTACTTC
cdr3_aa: CASSYFGAGGDEQYF

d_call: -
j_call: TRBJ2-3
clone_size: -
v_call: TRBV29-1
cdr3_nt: TGCAGCTGGGGGGGGCCAGATACGCAGTATTTT
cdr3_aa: CSWGGPDTQYF

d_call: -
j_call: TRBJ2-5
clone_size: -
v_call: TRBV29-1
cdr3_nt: TGCAGCGTTGAAGATGGGGCAGGGGCCGAAGAGACCCAGTACTTC
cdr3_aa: CSVEDGAGAEETQYF

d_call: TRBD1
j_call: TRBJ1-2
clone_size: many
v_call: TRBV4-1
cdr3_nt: TGCGCCAGCAGCCGCCGATCTGGACAGGGTGGGGTCTATGGCTACACCTTC
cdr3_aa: CASSRRSGQGGVYGYTF

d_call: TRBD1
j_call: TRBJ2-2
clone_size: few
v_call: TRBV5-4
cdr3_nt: TGTGCCAGCAGCTTGGGGGGACAGGGAAAGGCCGGGGAGCTGTTTTTT
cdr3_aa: CASSLGGQGKAGELFF

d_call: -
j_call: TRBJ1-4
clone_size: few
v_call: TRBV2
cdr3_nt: TGTGCCAGCAATAGGGCAGGGGCAACTAATGAAAAACTGTTTTTT
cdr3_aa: CASNRAGATNEKLFF

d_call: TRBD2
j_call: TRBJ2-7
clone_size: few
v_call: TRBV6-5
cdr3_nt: TGTGCCAGCAGAAGACTAGCGGGGGCCTACGAGCAGTACTTC
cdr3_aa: CASRRLAGAYEQYF

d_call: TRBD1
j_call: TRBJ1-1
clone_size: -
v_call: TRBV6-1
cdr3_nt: TGTGCCAGCAGTGGATTAGGACAGGGGCTCACTGAAGCTTTCTTT
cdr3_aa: CASSGLGQGLTEAFF

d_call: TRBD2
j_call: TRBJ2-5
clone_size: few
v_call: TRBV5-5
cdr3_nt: TGTGCCAGCAGCACCCGTCCGGGACTAGTACCTCAAGAGACCCAGTACTTC
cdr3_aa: CASSTRPGLVPQETQYF

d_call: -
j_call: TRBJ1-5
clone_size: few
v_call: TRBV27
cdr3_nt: TGTGCCAGCAGGGCCGCGGGGGCAATGTGGGCCCAGCATTTT
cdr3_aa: CASRAAGAMWAQHF

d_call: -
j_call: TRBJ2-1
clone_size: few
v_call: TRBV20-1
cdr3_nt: TGCAGTGCCCCGATGGGGGGCTACAATGAGCAGTTCTTC
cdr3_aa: CSAPMGGYNEQFF

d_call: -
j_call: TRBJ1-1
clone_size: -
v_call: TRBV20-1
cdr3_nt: TGCAGTGCCCTAGGTTGGGAACCTGAAACTTTCTTT
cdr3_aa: CSALGWEPETFF

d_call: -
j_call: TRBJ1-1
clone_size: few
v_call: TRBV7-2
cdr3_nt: TGTGCCAGCAGCATCCCAACTTACACTGAAGCTTTCTTT
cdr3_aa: CASSIPTYTEAFF

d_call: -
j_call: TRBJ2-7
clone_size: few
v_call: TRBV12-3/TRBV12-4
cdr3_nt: TGTGCCAGCAGGGGGACCGAGTCCTACGAGCAGTACTTC
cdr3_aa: CASRGTESYEQYF

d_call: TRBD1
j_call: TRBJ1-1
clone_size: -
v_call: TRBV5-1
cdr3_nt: TGCGCCAGCAGCCCGGGACAGCTTAGAGAAGCTTTCTTT
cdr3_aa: CASSPGQLREAFF

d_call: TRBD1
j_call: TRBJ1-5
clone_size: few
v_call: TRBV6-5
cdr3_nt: TGTGCCAGCAGCAGACAGGGGGAACTCAATAGCAATCAGCCCCAGCATTTT
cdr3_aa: CASSRQGELNSNQPQHF

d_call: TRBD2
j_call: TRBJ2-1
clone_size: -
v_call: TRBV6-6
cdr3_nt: TGTGCCAGCAGCAACCCTAGCGGGGAGCAGTTCTTC
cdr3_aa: CASSNPSGEQFF

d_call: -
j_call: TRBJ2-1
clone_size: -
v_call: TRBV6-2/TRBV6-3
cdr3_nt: TGTGCCAGCAGTTACGTCTTGGCGGCGGCCAATAATGAGCAGTTCTTC
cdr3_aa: CASSYVLAAANNEQFF